Presented here are 13 T cell receptor beta chains from one specimen sequenced in a study of T cells in Graves' hyperthyroidism and ophthalmopathy. TCR beta CDR3 regions were amplified from RNA transcripts. In the first-round RT-PCR of the TCR CDR3, the HTBI primer set was used. TCRdb re-derived calls from the multiplex PCR reads in MiXCR, one entry per CDR3 protein. In the table there are fewer than 700,000 distinct CDR3 sequences, 16% of which are singletons. The sequenced material came from blood. The receptors shown here come from a young woman with Graves' hyperthyroidism.

This chain links TRBV28 with TRBJ2-6, with 9 bases matching TRBD1. Germline V gives CDR1 MDHEN, CDR2 SYDVKM. Unmatched junction bases numbered 6, after V lost 5 bases and J lost 1 base. This CDR3 spans 17 amino acids. The CDR3 here is CASSRDRADSGANVLTF. DNA for the CDR3: TGTGCCAGCAGTCGGGACAGGGCTGATTCTGGGGCCAACGTCCTGACTTTC.

On this clonotype: This may come from a read error, since a much larger clone is one base off. The chain links TRBV19 to TRBJ1-1; no definite D call. The CDR3 runs to 15 residues. Per the germline V gene, CDR1 is LNHDA and CDR2 is SQIVND (reference sequence). The CDR3 is CASSMSQRGNTGAFF. The CDR3 region has the DNA TGTGCCAGTAGTATGTCCCAGCGAGGGAACACTGGAGCTTTCTTT.

This clonotype was seen repeatedly, ten times or more. This chain joins TRBV28 and TRBJ2-4, with 8 bases aligning to TRBD1. Unmatched junction bases numbered 9, after V lost 5 bases and J lost 3 bases. CDR1 and CDR2 (germline): MDHEN, SYDVKM. CDR3 size: 16 residues. The DNA of the CDR3 is TGTGCCAGCAGTCGGCTAGGACAGGGTGTCAAAAACATTCAGTACTTC. It is translated as CASSRLGQGVKNIQYF.

This clonotype was seen at least ten times. V gene TRBV2 combines with J gene TRBJ2-7, with TRBD1 matching over 10 bases. Trimming at V came to 6 bases and at J to 3 bases, leaving 5 bases not matched to a gene. The CDR3 is 14 amino acids. CDR1 is SNHLY and CDR2 is FYNNEI in the germline V gene. In DNA form, the CDR3 reads TGTGCCAGCAGGTGGGACAGGGGATACTACGAGCAGTACTTC. Translating gives CASRWDRGYYEQYF. Supplemented by reference TRBV2 and TRBJ2-7, the full variable domain reads EPEVTQTPSHQVTQMGQEVILRCVPISNHLYFYWYRQILGQKVEFLVSFYNNEISEKSEIFDDQFSVERPDGSNFTLKIRSTKLEDSAMYFCASRWDRGYYEQYFGPGTRLTVT.

This clonotype was detected ten times or more. The chain uses TRBV28 and TRBJ2-7; TRBD1 aligns across 8 bases. This CDR3 spans 15 amino acids. Losses at the gene ends were 4 bases for V and 4 bases for J; bases not matched to a gene: 9. Germline assignment: CDR1 MDHEN and CDR2 SYDVKM. CDR3: CASSSLRTGWYEQYF. The CDR3 region has the DNA TGTGCCAGCAGTTCTCTCCGGACAGGGTGGTACGAGCAGTACTTC.

On this clonotype: A read error may account for a junction end that differs from germline. The chain links TRBV7-8 to TRBJ2-2, with a possible D match to TRBD2 (5 bases). CDR3 length: 14 residues. Germline V CDR1 and CDR2: SGHVS, FQNEAQ. DNA of the CDR3: TGTACCAGCAGCTTAGCGCAGAGCACCGGGGAGCTGTTTTTT. As protein: CTSSLAQSTGELFF.

This clonotype came up once. The chain joins TRBV7-9 to TRBJ2-7; 7 bases are a match to TRBD1. From germline, CDR1 is SEHNR and CDR2 FQNEAQ (reference sequence). CDR3 size: 14 residues. Trimming cost V 5 bases and J 1 base; bases outside gene matches: 5. The CDR3 sequence: CASSTPGQSYEQYF. As DNA, the CDR3 is TGTGCCAGCAGCACGCCGGGACAGTCCTACGAGCAGTACTTC.

The chain joins TRBV15 to TRBJ2-1, with D perhaps TRBD2 (6 bases). This CDR3 region has 15 residues. V gave up 0 bases and J gave up 8 bases, with 14 bases separating them. Germline V lookup: CDR1 LNHNV, CDR2 YYDKDF (reference sequence). CDR3 loop: CATSRDLSSGYEQFF. In DNA, the CDR3 is TGTGCCACCAGCAGAGATCTTAGTAGCGGCTATGAGCAGTTCTTC.

Only a few counts were recorded for this clonotype. This chain joins TRBV6-2 or TRBV6-3 and TRBJ2-3; no firm D call. The CDR3 loop spans 15 amino acids. V was shortened by 6 bases and J by 2 bases, with 15 bases between the two germline ends. Germline assignment: CDR1 MNHEY and CDR2 SVGEGT. CDR3 bases: TGTGCCAGCAGGGGATGGACGGTTGACACAGATACGCAGTATTTT. It yields the protein CASRGWTVDTDTQYF.

This clonotype came up many times. V usage is TRBV12-3 or TRBV12-4 and J usage is TRBJ2-7, with 8 bases lining up with TRBD1. This CDR3 region has 14 residues. V lost 6 bases, J lost 7 bases, and 11 bases stayed unmatched. CDR3: CASRRQGKLVEQYF. CDR3 in DNA: TGTGCCAGCAGACGACAGGGGAAGTTAGTAGAGCAGTACTTC.

This chain joins TRBV7-6 and TRBJ1-5; TRBD1 matches 7 bases. The V gene end was trimmed by 5 bases and the J gene end by 2 bases; junction bases not matched to a gene: 9. CDR1 and CDR2 from the germline V gene are SGHVS and FNYEAQ. This CDR3 is 16 amino acids long. CDR3 coding DNA: TGTGCCAGCAGCGCCCAACAGGGGTTCGGCAATCAGCCCCAGCATTTT. Translation gives CASSAQQGFGNQPQHF.

This clonotype was seen at least ten times. CDR3 sequence: CASSLSYGTHTDTQYF. The DNA for the CDR3 is TGTGCCAGCAGTTTATCTTACGGGACACACACCGATACGCAGTATTTT. The chain couples TRBV28 to TRBJ2-3; maybe TRBD1 (6 bases). Germline V gives CDR1 MDHEN, CDR2 SYDVKM. The germline V and J ends were trimmed by 1 base and 6 bases, with 17 bases remaining between them. The CDR3 contains 16 residues.

This clonotype was seen repeatedly, ten times or more. The rearrangement links TRBV28 to TRBJ2-7; a possible D gene is TRBD2 (5 bases). Per the germline V gene, CDR1 is MDHEN and CDR2 is SYDVKM. V lost 2 bases and J lost 5, with 13 bases in between. The CDR3 covers 14 residues. The chain's CDR3 is CASSLAGHGHEQYF. Here the CDR3 DNA reads TGTGCCAGCAGTTTAGCGGGCCACGGCCACGAGCAGTACTTC.